This T cell receptor beta chain stems from a study of shared clonotypes between healthy human individuals. Donation came from healthy HIV-negative adults that had no recent acute infections or vaccinations. The CDR3 sequence is 17 residues long. CDR1 and CDR2 (germline): KGHSH, LQKENI. J lost 5 bases, V lost 6 bases, and 13 bases had no gene match. Remarks on this clone: The antigen remains undetermined.

The repertoire was sequenced with immunoSEQ multiplex PCR; TCRdb's copy has only in-frame clones and lacks some. In the table there are more than 2 million clones, around 95% of which are singletons. Findings and caveats of the study: A limitation of the genetic and exposure-history diversity represented arose from few donors.

This TCR came from a man younger than 35 in good health. The gene calls are TRBV18 and TRBJ2-7, with 13 bases aligning to TRBD2. The sequencing sample was made of naive CD4+ T cells sorted from blood. As to subset: CD45RA+ positively selected. CDR3 residues: CASSPSLAGGPKNEQYF. The CDR3 region has the DNA TGTGCCAGCTCGCCCTCACTAGCGGGAGGGCCTAAGAACGAGCAGTACTTC.